This T cell receptor beta chain was sequenced for a study of blood T cell repertoires in COVID-19. Study summary: Acute and convalescent COVID-19 specimens originated in the United States, Italy and Spain. Sample material is recorded as cDNA or gDNA derived from T cells, B-cell-depleted T cells, or PBMCs.

Authors' processing steps: Amplification of reference gene primers provided the estimated nucleated cell counts. TCRdb keeps only in-frame clones here, not all; method: immunoSEQ multiplex PCR. V and J calls plus clone size are reproduced from that table; the DNA served to infer D and trimming. The table has around 130,000 clones, 88% seen once; the top ten hold roughly 2.5%. Trimming took 6 bases from V and 1 from J, leaving 9 bases between them. The CDR3 extends over 13 amino acids. Germline CDR1 and CDR2: SNHLY and FYNNEI. This receptor was obtained from a human donor with COVID-19, enrolled during active disease. The donor label of this sample is uncertain. Specimen: peripheral blood. V and J are TRBV2 and TRBJ1-1; TRBD1 is a possible D gene (5 bases). CDR3 protein: CASRQETNTEAFF. The CDR3 DNA follows: TGTGCCAGCAGACAGGAGACGAACACTGAAGCTTTCTTT.